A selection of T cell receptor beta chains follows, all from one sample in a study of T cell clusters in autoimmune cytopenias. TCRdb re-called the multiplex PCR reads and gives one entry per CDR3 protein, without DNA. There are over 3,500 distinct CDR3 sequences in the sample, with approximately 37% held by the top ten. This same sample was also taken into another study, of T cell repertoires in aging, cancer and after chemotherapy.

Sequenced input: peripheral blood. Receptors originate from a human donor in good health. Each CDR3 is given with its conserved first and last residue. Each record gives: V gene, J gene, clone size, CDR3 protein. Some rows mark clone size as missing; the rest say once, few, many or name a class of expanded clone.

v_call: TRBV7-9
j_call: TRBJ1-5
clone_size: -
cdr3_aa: CASSSLTDRAKHF

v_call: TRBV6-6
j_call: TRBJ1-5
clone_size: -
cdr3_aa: CASSYQGTSQPQHF

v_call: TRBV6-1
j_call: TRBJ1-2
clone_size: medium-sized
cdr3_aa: CASSSNGWGRDNYGYTF

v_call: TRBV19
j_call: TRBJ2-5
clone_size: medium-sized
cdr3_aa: CASSIARGTGSFGETQYF

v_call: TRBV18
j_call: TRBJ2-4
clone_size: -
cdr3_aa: CASSLVDTTAKNIQYF

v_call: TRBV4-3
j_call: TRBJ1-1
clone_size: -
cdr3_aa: CASSQDRGQNTEAFF

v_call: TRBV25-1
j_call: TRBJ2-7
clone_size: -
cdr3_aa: CASSERGGQGEREQYF

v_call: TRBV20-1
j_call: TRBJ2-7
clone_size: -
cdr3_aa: CSARLAGFYEQYF

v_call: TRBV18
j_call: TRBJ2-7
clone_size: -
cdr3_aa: CASSPTRGDYEQYF

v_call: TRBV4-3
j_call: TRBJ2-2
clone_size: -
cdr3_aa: CASSPAVNTGELFF

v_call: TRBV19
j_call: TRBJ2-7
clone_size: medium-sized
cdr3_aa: CASSLTGVLDEQYF

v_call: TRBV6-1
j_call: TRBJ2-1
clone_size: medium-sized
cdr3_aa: CASRTSVAGGPYNEQFF

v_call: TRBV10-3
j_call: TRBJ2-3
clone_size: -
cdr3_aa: CAISEGLASTDTQYF

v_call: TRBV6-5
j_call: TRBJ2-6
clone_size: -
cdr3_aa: CASSYSARRLQQGSGANVLTF

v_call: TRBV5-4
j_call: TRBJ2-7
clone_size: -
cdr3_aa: CASSLGGGASYEQYF

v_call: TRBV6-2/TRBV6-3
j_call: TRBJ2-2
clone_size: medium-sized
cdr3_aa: CASSDESGVYGELFF

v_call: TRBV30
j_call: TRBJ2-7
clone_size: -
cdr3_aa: CAWRRGTGFYEQYF

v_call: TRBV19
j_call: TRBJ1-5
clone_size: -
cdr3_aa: CASSIAYSNQPQHF

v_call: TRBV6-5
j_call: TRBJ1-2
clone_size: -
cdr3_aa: CASSYSAGYTF

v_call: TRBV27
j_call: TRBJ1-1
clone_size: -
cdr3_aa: CASSLDRVGITEAFF

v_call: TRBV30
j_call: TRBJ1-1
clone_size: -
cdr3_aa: CAWVARGGAERAFF

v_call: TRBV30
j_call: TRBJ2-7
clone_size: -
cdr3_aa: CAWSVLATEQYF